This TCR beta chain was captured in a study of control samples from healthy donors and cancer patients. The CDR3 loop spans 14 amino acids. Germline V gives CDR1 MDHEN, CDR2 SYDVKM. V lost 7 bases and J 4 bases, leaving 16 bases between the germline ends. Profiled with immunoSEQ multiplex PCR; TCRdb holds only in-frame clones, not every one. The sample has roughly 88,000 clones, 85% seen once. This sequence originates from a man between 25 and 39 years old in good health. The chain joins TRBV28 to TRBJ1-2; D gene unclear. Sequencing was carried out using blood. CDR3 bases: TGTGCCAGCACCAAATCCCCGGGGAGCTATGGCTACACCTTC. Translating it yields CASTKSPGSYGYTF.